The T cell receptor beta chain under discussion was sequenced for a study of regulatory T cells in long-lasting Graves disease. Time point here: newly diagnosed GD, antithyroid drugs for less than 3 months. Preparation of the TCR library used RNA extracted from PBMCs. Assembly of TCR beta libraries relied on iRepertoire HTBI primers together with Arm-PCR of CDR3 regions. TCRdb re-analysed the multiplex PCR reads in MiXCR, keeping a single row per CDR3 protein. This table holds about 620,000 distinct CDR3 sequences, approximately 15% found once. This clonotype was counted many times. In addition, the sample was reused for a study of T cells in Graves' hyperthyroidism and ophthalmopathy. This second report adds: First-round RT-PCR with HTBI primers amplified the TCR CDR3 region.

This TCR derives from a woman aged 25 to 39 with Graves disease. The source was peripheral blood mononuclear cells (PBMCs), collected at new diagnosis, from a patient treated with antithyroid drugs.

The CDR3 nucleotides read TGTGCCAGCTCACGGGGGCCTAGCGGGGCCTCCTACGAGCAGTACTTC. It is translated as CASSRGPSGASYEQYF. This chain joins TRBV18 and TRBJ2-7; 9 bases align to TRBD2. J was trimmed by 0 bases and V by 4 bases; bases with no gene match: 7. Germline V gives CDR1 KGHSH, CDR2 LQKENI. The CDR3 totals 16 residues.